This is a list of T cell receptor beta chains from one sample in a study of T cells in Graves' hyperthyroidism and ophthalmopathy. Via MiXCR, TCRdb re-called the multiplex PCR reads, giving one row per CDR3 protein. The sample records 550,000 to 700,000 distinct CDR3 sequences, 40% to 55% being singletons. The material sequenced was peripheral blood or thyroid tissue (not recorded which). These receptors came from an adult woman with Graves' disease, either hyperthyroidism or ophthalmopathy (not recorded which). CDR3s include the opening cysteine and the closing phenylalanine or tryptophan. A D gene is named only where the DNA matches it firmly.

V: TRBV29-1; D: .; J: TRBJ1-1; CDR3: CSVNQGLRTEAFF
V: TRBV24-1; D: .; J: TRBJ1-5; CDR3: CATSDLLGHGDRYQPQHF
V: TRBV10-3; D: .; J: TRBJ1-4; CDR3: CAINAATNEKLFF
V: TRBV25-1; D: .; J: TRBJ1-2; CDR3: CASSAPKGNYGYTF
V: TRBV5-1; D: .; J: TRBJ2-5; CDR3: CASSLQTEGETQYF
V: TRBV7-9; D: TRBD1; J: TRBJ2-6; CDR3: CASSQGADVLTF
V: TRBV4-1; D: .; J: TRBJ1-2; CDR3: CASSRARDFYGYTF
V: TRBV4-1; D: .; J: TRBJ1-1; CDR3: CASSQESGSEAFF
V: TRBV25-1; D: TRBD1; J: TRBJ2-7; CDR3: CASSPRSTGSGEQYF
V: TRBV5-1; D: .; J: TRBJ2-7; CDR3: CASSWNNKGYEQYF
V: TRBV25-1; D: .; J: TRBJ1-4; CDR3: CASSEWTHRAGGEKLFF
V: TRBV12-3/TRBV12-4; D: .; J: TRBJ1-1; CDR3: CASSLGRIEAFF
V: TRBV10-3; D: .; J: TRBJ1-1; CDR3: CAIRQLNTEAFF
V: TRBV29-1; D: .; J: TRBJ1-1; CDR3: CSVDRWAFF
V: TRBV11-2; D: .; J: TRBJ1-4; CDR3: CASSSTAGTNEKLFF
V: TRBV7-6; D: .; J: TRBJ1-2; CDR3: CASSLPYGHGYTF
V: TRBV2; D: TRBD2; J: TRBJ2-5; CDR3: CASSEAGETSGRETQYF
V: TRBV2; D: TRBD1; J: TRBJ1-1; CDR3: CASRGDRDRAFF
V: TRBV10-3; D: .; J: TRBJ2-7; CDR3: CAISEGPGGEYEQYF
V: TRBV5-1; D: .; J: TRBJ1-1; CDR3: CASRLWGSTEAFF
V: TRBV5-1; D: .; J: TRBJ2-2; CDR3: CASSWSLSANTGELFF
V: TRBV29-1; D: TRBD1; J: TRBJ1-1; CDR3: CSVRGLPTEAFF
V: TRBV15; D: .; J: TRBJ1-2; CDR3: CATSPNQATTSNYGYTF
V: TRBV25-1; D: TRBD1; J: TRBJ1-1; CDR3: CASSELLQGGDGTEAFF
V: TRBV10-3; D: .; J: TRBJ1-6; CDR3: CAIGWDIVSSYNSPLHF
V: TRBV7-9; D: TRBD2; J: TRBJ2-2; CDR3: CASSSGLVGTGELFF
V: TRBV29-1; D: .; J: TRBJ1-1; CDR3: CSLGTGNTEAFF
V: TRBV5-1; D: .; J: TRBJ1-5; CDR3: CASSLLGARNQPQHF
V: TRBV20-1; D: TRBD1; J: TRBJ2-5; CDR3: CSARGLQGAGQPQYF
V: TRBV29-1; D: .; J: TRBJ2-5; CDR3: CSVGRIQETQYF
V: TRBV7-9; D: .; J: TRBJ1-1; CDR3: CASSVRGTEAFF
V: TRBV6-5; D: .; J: TRBJ2-2; CDR3: CASSTQGLGPTGELFF
V: TRBV7-8; D: .; J: TRBJ1-4; CDR3: CASSLSLGVEKLFF
V: TRBV5-1; D: TRBD1; J: TRBJ1-1; CDR3: CASSYGQGAGNTEAFF
V: TRBV4-2; D: .; J: TRBJ1-1; CDR3: CASSQVQRGMNTEAFF
V: TRBV10-3; D: .; J: TRBJ2-3; CDR3: CAISEILATADTQYF
V: TRBV7-2; D: .; J: TRBJ1-1; CDR3: CASSLGQTMNTEAFF
V: TRBV5-6; D: TRBD1; J: TRBJ1-6; CDR3: CASSLEPQGDGNSPLHF
V: TRBV7-3; D: TRBD1; J: TRBJ1-1; CDR3: CASRPGTGHTEAFF
V: TRBV19; D: TRBD1; J: TRBJ1-1; CDR3: CASTPTGPTEAFF
V: TRBV10-3; D: TRBD2; J: TRBJ2-7; CDR3: CASQREYEQYF